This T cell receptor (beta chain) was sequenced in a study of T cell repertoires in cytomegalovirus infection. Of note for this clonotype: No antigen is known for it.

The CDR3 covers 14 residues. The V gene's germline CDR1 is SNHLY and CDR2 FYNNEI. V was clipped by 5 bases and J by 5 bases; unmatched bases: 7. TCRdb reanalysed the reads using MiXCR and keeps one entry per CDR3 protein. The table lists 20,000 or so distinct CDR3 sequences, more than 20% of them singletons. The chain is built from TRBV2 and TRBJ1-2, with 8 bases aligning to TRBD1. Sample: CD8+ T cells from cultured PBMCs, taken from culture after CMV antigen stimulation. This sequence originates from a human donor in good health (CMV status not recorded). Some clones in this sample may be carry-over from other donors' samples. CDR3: CASSQGTGPYGYTF. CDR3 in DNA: TGTGCCAGCAGTCAAGGGACAGGACCTTATGGCTACACCTTC.